The next 17 T cell receptor beta chains were all read from a single sample in a study of blood T cells in healthy people across ages. The authors ran a second PCR of 7 to 11 cycles using a sample-barcoded 5' primer and a J-beta primer mix. One entry per CDR3 protein results from TCRdb running MiXCR on the 5' RACE reads. There are about 1.5 million distinct CDR3 sequences in the sample; less than 45% occur only once, and about 4.1% lies in the top ten. The specimen sequenced was blood. These receptors were collected from a woman aged 18 to 35 in good health.

The chain combines TRBV14 with TRBJ1-1; TRBD1 is a possible D gene (5 bases). Germline lookup yields CDR1 SGHDN and CDR2 FVKESK. This CDR3 is 19 amino acids long. Trimming left V 0 bases short and J 0 bases short, with 20 bases between. The CDR3 DNA follows: TGTGCCAGCAGCCAAGATTGGGTTGGGCAGGGAATGATGAACACTGAAGCTTTCTTT. Translating gives CASSQDWVGQGMMNTEAFF.

This clonotype turned up a few times. The rearrangement joins TRBV7-2 to TRBJ2-1, with 11 bases matching TRBD2. The CDR3 totals 17 residues. CDR1 is SGHTA, CDR2 FQGNSA, per germline. V gave up 5 bases and J gave up 7 bases; unmatched junction bases: 13. In DNA, the CDR3 is TGTGCCAGCAGCCCCCATCCTCGACTAGCGGGAAGGAATGAGCAGTTCTTC. This translates into CASSPHPRLAGRNEQFF.

This rearrangement joins TRBV6-1 to TRBJ1-1, with a tentative D call TRBD1 (6 bases). Germline lookup yields CDR1 MNHNS and CDR2 SASEGT. The CDR3 extends over 12 amino acids. The ends were cut back, 7 bases at V and 10 bases at J, with 16 bases in the middle. The CDR3 reads CASTTGTIRAFF. The CDR3 DNA follows: TGTGCCAGCACCACGGGGACAATCAGAGCTTTCTTT.

This clonotype appeared a few times. The chain recombines TRBV12-3 or TRBV12-4 with TRBJ2-1, with D possibly matching TRBD1 (5 bases). Trimming took 7 bases from V and 0 from J, leaving 13 bases between them. This CDR3 is built from 15 residues. CDR3 coding DNA: TGTGCCAGCACGAGAAGGGGAAGCTCCTACAATGAGCAGTTCTTC. The encoded protein is CASTRRGSSYNEQFF.

The V gene is TRBV3-1, the J gene TRBJ1-1; no firm D call. The CDR3 has 15 amino acids. Trimming pared 1 base from V and 0 bases from J, leaving 9 bases between. Germline CDR1 and CDR2: LGHDT and YNNKEL (reference sequence). CDR3 coding DNA: TGTGCCAGCAGCCAAGGGCCCAGAATGAACACTGAAGCTTTCTTT. It codes for CASSQGPRMNTEAFF.

This clonotype was counted a few times. The CDR3 coding sequence is TGTGCCAGCAGTTTTTTGGCGGGGGCAGGGGAGCAGTACTTC. Its translation: CASSFLAGAGEQYF. The chain joins TRBV12-3 or TRBV12-4 to TRBJ2-7, with TRBD2 as a possible D gene (7 bases). This CDR3 spans 14 amino acids. V was pared by 3 bases and J by 7 bases, with 16 bases between.

The chain carries TRBV4-1 and TRBJ2-1, with D maybe TRBD2 (6 bases). From germline, CDR1 is MGHRA and CDR2 YSYEKL. CDR3 length: 14 amino acids. V lost 1 base to trimming and J lost 11 bases, with 15 bases between them. Here the CDR3 reads CASSQVGDLVKQFF. The CDR3 DNA sequence: TGCGCCAGCAGCCAAGTAGGGGACTTGGTTAAGCAGTTCTTC.

The V and J genes are TRBV20-1 and TRBJ2-3; TRBD2 agrees at 8 bases. There are 14 residues in the CDR3. V was pared by 7 bases and J by 6 bases, with 12 bases of the junction left unmatched. Germline V gene data show CDR1 as DFQATT and CDR2 as SNEGSKA (reference sequence). In DNA form, the CDR3 reads TGCAGTGTCCCTCGCGGGGGGAAGGAGGATACGCAGTATTTT. Its protein is CSVPRGGKEDTQYF.

The chain employs TRBV6-6 and TRBJ2-1; D remains ambiguous. Per germline, CDR1 MNHNY and CDR2 SVGAGI (reference sequence). CDR3 length: 14 amino acids. V was trimmed by 1 base and J by 9 bases, leaving 13 bases between them. CDR3 in amino acids: CASSYLGRLPEQFF. As DNA, the CDR3 is TGTGCCAGCAGTTACTTAGGCCGATTGCCTGAGCAGTTCTTC.

To note about this clonotype: The junction departs from the called germline gene at one end, perhaps through a read error. The chain carries TRBV13 and TRBJ1-1; 7 nucleotides line up with TRBD1. The CDR3 runs to 14 residues. CDR1 PRHDT and CDR2 FYEKMQ come from the germline V gene (reference sequence). CDR3 coding DNA: TGTGCCAGCAGCGGCCAGGGGGTTGACACTGGAGCTTTCTTT. Protein: CASSGQGVDTGAFF.

The rearrangement uses TRBV12-3 or TRBV12-4 and TRBJ1-1, with D unclear. V lost 7 bases and J 5 bases, leaving 20 bases between the germline ends. The CDR3 has 15 residues. CDR3 region: CASTKPPERGTEAFF. DNA for the CDR3: TGTGCCAGCACCAAACCCCCCGAACGTGGTACTGAAGCTTTCTTT.

This chain links TRBV19 with TRBJ2-7; no definite D call. The J call may be faulty, since TRBJ2-5 better matches the DNA end. Germline CDR1 is LNHDA and CDR2 is SQIVND (reference sequence). This CDR3 contains 13 residues. The chain's CDR3 is CASSIGPKGTQYF. DNA of the CDR3: TGTGCCAGTAGTATAGGTCCGAAAGGGACCCAGTACTTC.

This clonotype has just a few counts. V and J are TRBV24-1 and TRBJ2-6; unclear D gene. The CDR3 sequence is 14 residues long. CDR1 KGHDR and CDR2 SFDVKD come from the germline V gene. Trimming cost V 7 bases and J 0 bases, with 6 bases left between them. CDR3 nucleotides: TGTGCCACCAGCGACGGCTCTGGGGCCAACGTCCTGACTTTC. It is translated as CATSDGSGANVLTF.

The chain recombines TRBV7-2 with TRBJ2-1; TRBD2 might be the D (7 bases). Deletions cut 5 bases from V and 0 bases from J, with 17 bases between. Germline V gene data show CDR1 as SGHTA and CDR2 as FQGNSA. CDR3 length: 17 residues. CDR3 region: CASSGGAYSSSYNEQFF. CDR3 in DNA: TGTGCCAGCAGCGGGGGGGCTTATTCTAGCTCCTACAATGAGCAGTTCTTC.

This clonotype has only a few counts. The chain uses TRBV12-3 or TRBV12-4 and TRBJ1-2, with 8 bases fitting TRBD1. This CDR3 is 13 amino acids long. J lost 12 bases, V lost 6 bases, and 12 bases had no gene match. CDR3 sequence: CASSSGQGFGDTF. The DNA of the CDR3 is TGTGCCAGCAGCAGTGGACAGGGCTTTGGAGACACCTTC.

About this clonotype: A much larger clone lies a single base off, so this may be a read error. This sequence joins TRBV10-3 and TRBJ2-6; the D is unclear. The V end was cut by 7 bases, the J end by 0 bases, with 4 bases between. CDR3 size: 13 residues. Germline V gene lookup returns CDR1 ENHRY and CDR2 SYGVKD. CDR3 DNA: TGTGCCATCAATATCTCTGGGGCCAACGTCCTGACTTTC. It translates to CAINISGANVLTF.

The chain has TRBV11-3 and TRBJ2-5, with a tentative D call TRBD1 (6 bases). In germline, CDR1 is SGHNT, CDR2 YENEEA. Trimming took 6 bases from V and 2 from J, leaving 16 bases between them. The CDR3 has 15 amino acids. Written as DNA, the CDR3 is TGTGCCAGCAGTAACAGGGTTTCCCCACAAGAGACCCAGTACTTC. Translated: CASSNRVSPQETQYF.